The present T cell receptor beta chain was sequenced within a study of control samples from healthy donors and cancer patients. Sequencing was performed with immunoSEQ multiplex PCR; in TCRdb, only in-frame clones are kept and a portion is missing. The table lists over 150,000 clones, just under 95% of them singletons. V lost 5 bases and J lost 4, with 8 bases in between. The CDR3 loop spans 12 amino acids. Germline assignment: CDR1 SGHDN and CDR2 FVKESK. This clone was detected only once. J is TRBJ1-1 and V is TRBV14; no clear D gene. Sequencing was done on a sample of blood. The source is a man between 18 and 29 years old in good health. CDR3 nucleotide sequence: TGTGCCAGCAGCGTAAGGTCCACTGAAGCTTTCTTT. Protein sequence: CASSVRSTEAFF.